A selection of T cell receptor beta chains follows, all from one sample in a study of T-cell memory formation after mild COVID-19. TCRdb recomputed calls from the 5' RACE reads with MiXCR, one row per CDR3 protein. The repertoire holds tens of thousands of distinct CDR3 sequences, roughly an eighth seen once, with approximately 26% in the top ten. Input material: PBMCs or a T cell subset sorted from them (not recorded which). The receptors come from an adult woman who had mild COVID-19 (a few samples of this study predate the infection). Cell type and time point are not known. CDR3s include the opening cysteine and the closing phenylalanine or tryptophan. D genes are given only for firm matches. Only part of the rows carry a size: once, few, many, or a class if the clone is expanded.

clone_size d_call j_call v_call cdr3_aa cdr3_nt
. TRBD2 TRBJ2-1 TRBV30 CAWTLSAGGLYNEQFF TGTGCCTGGACGTTGAGTGCGGGAGGCCTATACAATGAGCAGTTCTTC
many . TRBJ2-1 TRBV29-1 CSVEGVNEQFF TGCAGCGTTGAAGGAGTTAATGAGCAGTTCTTC
few TRBD2 TRBJ2-1 TRBV6-2/TRBV6-3 CASTLAGAPYEQFF TGTGCCAGCACTCTAGCGGGAGCTCCTTATGAGCAGTTCTTC
few TRBD2 TRBJ2-3 TRBV9 CASSPSGGRTDTQYF TGTGCCAGCAGCCCCAGCGGGGGCCGCACAGATACGCAGTATTTT
. . TRBJ2-1 TRBV12-3/TRBV12-4 CASSAGKAGEQFF TGTGCCAGCAGTGCGGGGAAGGCTGGGGAGCAGTTCTTC
. TRBD2 TRBJ2-3 TRBV6-5 CASSYSASGGSTDTQYF TGTGCCAGCAGTTACTCGGCTAGCGGAGGCTCCACAGATACGCAGTATTTT
few . TRBJ2-3 TRBV4-2 CAYSPSGDTRGDTQYF TGTGCCTATTCCCCTTCTGGGGACACCCGAGGAGATACGCAGTATTTT
. . TRBJ2-1 TRBV25-1 CASSWTNNEQFF TGTGCCAGCAGTTGGACCAACAATGAGCAGTTCTTC
few . TRBJ2-1 TRBV4-3 CASSQDRGRGFVEQFF TGCGCCAGCAGCCAAGATCGTGGCAGGGGATTTGTTGAGCAGTTCTTC
. TRBD1 TRBJ2-7 TRBV5-1 CASSIDRGRGYEQYF TGCGCCAGCAGCATAGACAGGGGGCGAGGGTACGAGCAGTACTTC
. . TRBJ1-1 TRBV15 CATSRVVMNTEAFF TGTGCCACCAGCAGAGTAGTTATGAACACTGAAGCTTTCTTT
. . TRBJ2-5 TRBV24-1 CATSDHPRLSEETQYF TGTGCCACCAGTGACCACCCCCGGCTGTCCGAAGAGACCCAGTACTTC
. . TRBJ2-7 TRBV7-9 CASSLGGQSEQYF TGTGCCAGCAGCTTAGGGGGACAAAGCGAGCAGTACTTC
. TRBD2 TRBJ2-3 TRBV20-1 CSARDPTSAIWGTDTQYF TGCAGTGCTAGAGATCCGACTAGCGCAATCTGGGGAACAGATACGCAGTATTTT
few . TRBJ1-1 TRBV12-3/TRBV12-4 CASSDLVTEAFF TGTGCCAGCAGCGATCTCGTCACTGAAGCTTTCTTT
. . TRBJ2-3 TRBV5-1 CASSLRTLTDTQYF TGCGCCAGCAGCCTCCGGACCCTCACAGATACGCAGTATTTT